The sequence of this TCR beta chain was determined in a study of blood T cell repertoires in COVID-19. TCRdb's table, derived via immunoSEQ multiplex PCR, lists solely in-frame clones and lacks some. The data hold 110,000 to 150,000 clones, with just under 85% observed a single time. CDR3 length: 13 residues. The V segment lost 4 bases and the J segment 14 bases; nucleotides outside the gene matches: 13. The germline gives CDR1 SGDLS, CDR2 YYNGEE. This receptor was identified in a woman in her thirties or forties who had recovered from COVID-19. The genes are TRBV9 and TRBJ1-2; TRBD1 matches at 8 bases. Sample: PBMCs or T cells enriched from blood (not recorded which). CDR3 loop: CASSPSPGQDVTF. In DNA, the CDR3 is TGTGCCAGCAGCCCCTCCCCGGGACAGGACGTAACCTTC.